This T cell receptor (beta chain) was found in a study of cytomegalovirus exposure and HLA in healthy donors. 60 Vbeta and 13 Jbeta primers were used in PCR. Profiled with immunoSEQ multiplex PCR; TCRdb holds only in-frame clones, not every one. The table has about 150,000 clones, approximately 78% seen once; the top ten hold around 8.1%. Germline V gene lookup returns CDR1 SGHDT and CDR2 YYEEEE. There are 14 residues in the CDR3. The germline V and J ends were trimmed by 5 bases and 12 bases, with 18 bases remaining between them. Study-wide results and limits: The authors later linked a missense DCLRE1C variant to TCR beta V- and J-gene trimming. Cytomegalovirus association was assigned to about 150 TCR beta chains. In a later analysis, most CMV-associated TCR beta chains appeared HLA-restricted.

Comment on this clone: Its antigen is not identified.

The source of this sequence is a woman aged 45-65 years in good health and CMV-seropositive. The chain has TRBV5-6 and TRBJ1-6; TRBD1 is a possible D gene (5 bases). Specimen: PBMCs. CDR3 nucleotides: TGTGCCAGCAGTGGAACAGCAGCCGGGGGACCCCTCCACTTT. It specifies CASSGTAAGGPLHF.